Following are 10 T cell receptor beta chains from one sample sequenced in a study of blood T cells in healthy people across ages. Alongside a J-beta primer mix, a sample-barcoded 5' primer served in a second PCR lasting about 7 to 11 cycles. MiXCR, applied by TCRdb to the 5' RACE reads, yields one record per CDR3 protein. The table records 890,000 or so distinct CDR3 sequences, approximately 59% of them present only once. Sequences were obtained from blood. Receptor source: a man aged 25 to 45 in good health.

V usage is TRBV6-5 and J usage is TRBJ2-1, with D perhaps being TRBD1 or TRBD2 (5 bases each). The V gene lost 5 bases and the J gene lost 9 bases, with 14 bases spanning the gap. The CDR3 totals 13 residues. CDR1 MNHEY and CDR2 SVGAGI come from the germline V gene. In DNA form, the CDR3 reads TGTGCCAGCAGTGATCAGGGACCTGGTGAGCAGTTCTTC. Translating it yields CASSDQGPGEQFF.

This clonotype was picked up a small number of times. V gene TRBV5-1 combines with J gene TRBJ2-5; 7 nucleotides match TRBD2. The last part of the DNA fits TRBJ2-7 better; the J call may be wrong. Germline CDR1 SGHRS, CDR2 YFSETQ. The CDR3 loop spans 13 amino acids. CDR3: CASRPGDYYEQYF. The CDR3, as DNA: TGCGCCAGCAGACCGGGGGACTACTACGAGCAGTACTTC.

This clonotype was recorded a few times. The rearrangement joins TRBV20-1 to TRBJ1-2, with a weak D call TRBD1 (6 bases). V shed 0 bases and J shed 2 bases, with 16 bases lying between them. CDR1 is DFQATT and CDR2 is SNEGSKA in the germline V gene (reference sequence). The CDR3 sequence is 16 residues long. CDR3 in amino acids: CSARDGGQILNYGYTF. The CDR3 DNA is TGCAGTGCTAGAGATGGGGGGCAAATTCTAAACTATGGCTACACCTTC.

There are many counts of this clonotype. The CDR3 loop is CSAKGLAGTQYF. In DNA, the CDR3 is TGCAGTGCTAAAGGACTAGCGGGTACGCAGTATTTT. J is TRBJ2-3 and V is TRBV20-1, with 11 bases matching TRBD2. Trimming at V came to 4 bases and at J to 8 bases, leaving 2 bases not matched to a gene. This CDR3 has 12 residues. Germline V gene lookup returns CDR1 DFQATT and CDR2 SNEGSKA (reference sequence).

The rearrangement links TRBV20-1 to TRBJ2-5; 7 nucleotides line up with TRBD2. The germline CDR1 and CDR2 sequences are DFQATT and SNEGSKA (reference sequence). V trimming: 3 bases; J trimming: 5 bases; junction bases outside the gene matches: 15. This CDR3 region has 16 residues. The CDR3 nucleotides read TGCAGTGCTAGGGGCTGGGGACTATTGTCGTGGGAGACCCAGTACTTC. This sequence encodes CSARGWGLLSWETQYF.

The chain combines TRBV7-2 with TRBJ2-7; 8 bases match TRBD2. With V trimmed by 5 bases and J by 2 bases, 11 bases remained unmatched. This CDR3 is built from 16 residues. Germline values: CDR1 SGHTA, CDR2 FQGNSA. CDR3 sequence reads: CASSAAGRGVAYEQYF. The CDR3, as DNA: TGTGCCAGCAGCGCTGCTGGGCGGGGGGTCGCCTACGAGCAGTACTTC.

J is TRBJ2-1 and V is TRBV3-1; 8 nucleotides line up with TRBD1. V shed 1 base and J 10 bases; nucleotides not matched to a gene: 12. This CDR3 comprises 16 residues. In germline, CDR1 is LGHDT, CDR2 YNNKEL (reference sequence). CDR3 sequence: CASSQGSGTGPYEQFF. The CDR3 DNA follows: TGTGCCAGCAGCCAAGGATCCGGGACAGGTCCCTACGAGCAGTTCTTC.

This clonotype was seen just once. The junction and the germline gene differ at one end; a read error may be behind it. The chain carries TRBV7-2 and TRBJ1-1, with 7 bases that match TRBD1. Germline V lookup: CDR1 SGHTA, CDR2 FQGNSA. CDR3 length: 14 residues. The CDR3 region is CASSVRDSYTGAFF. DNA for the CDR3: TGTGCCAGCAGCGTCCGGGACAGCTACACTGGAGCTTTCTTT. The variable domain in full, completed from reference TRBV7-2 and TRBJ1-1, reads GAGVSQSPSNKVTEKGKDVELRCDPISGHTALYWYRQSLGQGLEFLIYFQGNSAPDKSGLPSDRFSAERTGGSVSTLTIQRTQQEDSAVYLCASSVRDSYTGAFFGQGTRLTVV.

The chain links TRBV5-1 to TRBJ2-3; unclear D gene. Germline V gives CDR1 SGHRS, CDR2 YFSETQ. This CDR3 region has 14 residues. V dropped 6 bases and J dropped 2 bases, with 13 bases sitting between them. The CDR3 DNA is TGCGCCAGCATGCCACAGTCGGCCACAGATACGCAGTATTTT. Encoded protein: CASMPQSATDTQYF.

The V gene is TRBV9, the J gene TRBJ1-2; D is ambiguous. Trimming pared 0 bases from V and 5 bases from J, leaving 14 bases between. The CDR3 is 15 residues long. The germline gives CDR1 SGDLS, CDR2 YYNGEE. As DNA, the CDR3 is TGTGCCAGCAGCGTAGATGCAGGCTTCGGGTATGGCTACACCTTC. It encodes CASSVDAGFGYGYTF. Combining the CDR3 with reference TRBV9 and TRBJ1-2 gives the whole variable domain DSGVTQTPKHLITATGQRVTLRCSPRSGDLSVYWYQQSLDQGLQFLIQYYNGEERAKGNILERFSAQQFPDLHSELNLSSLELGDSALYFCASSVDAGFGYGYTFGSGTRLTVV.